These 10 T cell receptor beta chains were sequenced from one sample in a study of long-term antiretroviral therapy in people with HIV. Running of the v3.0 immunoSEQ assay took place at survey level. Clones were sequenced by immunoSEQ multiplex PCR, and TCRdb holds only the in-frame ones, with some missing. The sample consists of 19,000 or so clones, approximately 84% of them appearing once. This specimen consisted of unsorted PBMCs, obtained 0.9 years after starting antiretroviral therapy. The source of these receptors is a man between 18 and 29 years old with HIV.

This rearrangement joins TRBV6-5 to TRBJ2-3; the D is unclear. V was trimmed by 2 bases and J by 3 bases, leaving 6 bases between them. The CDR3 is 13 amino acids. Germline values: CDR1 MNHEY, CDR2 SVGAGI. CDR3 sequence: CASSYTATDTQYF. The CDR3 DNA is TGTGCCAGCAGTTACACGGCGACAGATACGCAGTATTTT.

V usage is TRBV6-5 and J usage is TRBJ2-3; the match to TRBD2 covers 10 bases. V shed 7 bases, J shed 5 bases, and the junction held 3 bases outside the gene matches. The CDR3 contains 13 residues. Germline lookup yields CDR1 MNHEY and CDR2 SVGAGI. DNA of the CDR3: TGTGCCAGCACTTTAGCGGGGGGAGATACGCAGTATTTT. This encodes CASTLAGGDTQYF.

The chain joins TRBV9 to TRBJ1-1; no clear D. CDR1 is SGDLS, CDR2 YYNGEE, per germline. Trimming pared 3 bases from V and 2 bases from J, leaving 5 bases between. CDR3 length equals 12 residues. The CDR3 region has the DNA TGTGCCAGCAGCGCCGGAAACACTGAAGCTTTCTTT. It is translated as CASSAGNTEAFF.

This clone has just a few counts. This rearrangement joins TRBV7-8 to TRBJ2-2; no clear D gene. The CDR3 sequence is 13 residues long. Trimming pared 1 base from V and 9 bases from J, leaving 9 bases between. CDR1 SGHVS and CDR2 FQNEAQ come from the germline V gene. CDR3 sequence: CASSLGAERELFF. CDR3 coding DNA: TGTGCCAGCAGCTTAGGGGCGGAGAGGGAGCTGTTTTTT.

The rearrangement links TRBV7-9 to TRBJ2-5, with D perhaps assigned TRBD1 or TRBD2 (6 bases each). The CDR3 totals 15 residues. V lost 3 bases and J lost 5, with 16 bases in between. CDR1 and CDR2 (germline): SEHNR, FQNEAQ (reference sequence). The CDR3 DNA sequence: TGTGCCAGCAGCTTTAGATCGGGGGCGGATGAGACCCAGTACTTC. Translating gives CASSFRSGADETQYF.

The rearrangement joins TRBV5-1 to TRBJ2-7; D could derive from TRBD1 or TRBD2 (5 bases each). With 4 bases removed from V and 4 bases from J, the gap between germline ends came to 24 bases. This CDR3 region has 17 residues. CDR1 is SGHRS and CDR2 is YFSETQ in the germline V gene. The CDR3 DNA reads TGCGCCAGCAGCCAAGCCACCAAACCCGGGGCCGGGTACGAGCAGTACGTC. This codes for CASSQATKPGAGYEQYV.

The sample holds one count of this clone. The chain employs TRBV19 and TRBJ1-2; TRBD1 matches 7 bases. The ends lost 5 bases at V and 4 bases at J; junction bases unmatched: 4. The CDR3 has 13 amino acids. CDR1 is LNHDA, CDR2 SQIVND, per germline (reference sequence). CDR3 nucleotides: TGTGCCAGTAGTTCAGGGGGAAGCTATGGCTACACCTTC. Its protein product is CASSSGGSYGYTF.

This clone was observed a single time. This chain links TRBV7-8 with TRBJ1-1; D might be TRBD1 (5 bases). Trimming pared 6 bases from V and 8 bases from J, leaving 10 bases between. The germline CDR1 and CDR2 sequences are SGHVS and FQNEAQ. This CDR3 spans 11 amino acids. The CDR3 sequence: CASSVSGEAFF. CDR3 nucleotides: TGTGCCAGCAGTGTCTCAGGGGAAGCTTTCTTT. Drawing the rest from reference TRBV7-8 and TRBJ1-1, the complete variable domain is GAGVSQSPRYKVAKRGQDVALRCDPISGHVSLFWYQQALGQGPEFLTYFQNEAQLDKSGLPSDRFFAERPEGSVSTLKIQRTQQEDSAVYLCASSVSGEAFFGQGTRLTVV.

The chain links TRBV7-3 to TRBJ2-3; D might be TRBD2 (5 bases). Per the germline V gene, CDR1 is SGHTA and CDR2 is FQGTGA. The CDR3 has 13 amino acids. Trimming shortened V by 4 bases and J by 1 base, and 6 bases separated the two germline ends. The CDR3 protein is CASSSGGTDTQYF. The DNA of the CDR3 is TGTGCCAGCAGCTCCGGGGGCACAGATACGCAGTATTTT.

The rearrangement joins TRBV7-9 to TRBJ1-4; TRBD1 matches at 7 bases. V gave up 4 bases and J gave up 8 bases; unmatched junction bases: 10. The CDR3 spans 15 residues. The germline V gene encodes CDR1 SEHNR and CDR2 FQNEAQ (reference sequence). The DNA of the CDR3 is TGTGCCAGCAGCTCTCGGACAGGTCAAATGGAAAAACTGTTTTTT. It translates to CASSSRTGQMEKLFF.